The present T cell receptor (beta chain) was sequenced within a study of early T cells in non-severe SARS-CoV-2 infection. Study information: Sequencing used unsorted whole-blood bulk RNA, so chains lack pairing.

In its sample, this clonotype was seen many times. TCRdb recomputed calls from the 5' RACE reads with MiXCR, one row per CDR3 protein. The sample has some 82,000 distinct CDR3 sequences, more than 10% seen once. This specimen consisted of whole blood, obtained at baseline. The clonotype originates from an adult who was a healthcare worker with PCR-confirmed SARS-CoV-2 infection or an uninfected control (not recorded which).

CDR3 sequence (DNA): TGCGCCAGCAGCTTGGGGTTGGCCCCCGGGCAGTACTTC. Amino acid sequence: CASSLGLAPGQYF. V gene TRBV5-1 combines with J gene TRBJ2-7; D ambiguous. The CDR3 covers 13 residues. CDR1 and CDR2 from the germline V gene are SGHRS and YFSETQ. V lost 0 bases, J lost 9 bases, and 13 bases lay in between.